The 18 T cell receptor beta chains below were found in one sample sequenced in a study of blood T cells in healthy people across ages. Sample-barcoded 5' priming and a J-beta primer mix drove a second PCR of about 6 to 11 cycles. Each CDR3 protein gets one entry after TCRdb re-called the 5' RACE reads with MiXCR. The sample lists about 640,000 distinct CDR3 sequences; around 54% were seen once. The sample was blood. The receptors originated from a man between 60 and 75 years old in good health.

This rearrangement joins TRBV10-3 to TRBJ2-7; tentative D call: TRBD2 (6 bases). V was trimmed by 6 bases and J by 0 bases, leaving 15 bases between them. CDR1 is ENHRY, CDR2 SYGVKD, per germline. The CDR3 spans 15 residues. The CDR3 DNA is TGTGCCATCAGGGACGGGACTGGAAGCTCCTACGAGCAGTACTTC. Translation gives CAIRDGTGSSYEQYF.

The chain combines TRBV3-1 with TRBJ1-1; 7 bases are a match to TRBD1. V lost 4 bases, J lost 0 bases, and 11 bases stayed unmatched. CDR1 is LGHDT, CDR2 YNNKEL, per germline (reference sequence). The CDR3 loop spans 17 amino acids. The CDR3 sequence: CASSPDRWGFMNTEAFF. The CDR3 DNA sequence: TGTGCCAGCAGCCCGGACAGGTGGGGGTTTATGAACACTGAAGCTTTCTTT. The full variable domain, completed using reference TRBV3-1 and TRBJ1-1, is DTAVSQTPKYLVTQMGNDKSIKCEQNLGHDTMYWYKQDSKKFLKIMFSYNNKELIINETVPNRFSPKSPDKAHLNLHINSLELGDSAVYFCASSPDRWGFMNTEAFFGQGTRLTVV.

V gene TRBV20-1 combines with J gene TRBJ2-1; the D is unclear. The CDR3 length is 11 residues. The V gene's germline CDR1 is DFQATT and CDR2 SNEGSKA (reference sequence). The CDR3 DNA reads as TGCAGCGCCATCGTCTACAATGAGCAGTTCTTC. Its protein product is CSAIVYNEQFF.

In the case of this clonotype: One end of the junction fails to match germline, which may point to a read error. J is TRBJ2-3 and V is TRBV5-6, with D perhaps being TRBD1 or TRBD2 (5 bases each). CDR1 and CDR2 from the germline V gene are SGHDT and YYEEEE. CDR3 size: 16 residues. This CDR3 reads CASSLVGRAVKDTQYF. The CDR3 DNA reads TGTGCAAGCAGCTTAGTGGGACGAGCGGTGAAAGATACGCAGTATTTT.

This clonotype was seen a few times. The chain combines TRBV18 with TRBJ2-4, with D possibly matching TRBD2 (6 bases). Germline values: CDR1 KGHSH, CDR2 LQKENI. The CDR3 runs to 14 residues. The ends were cut back, 4 bases at V and 7 bases at J, with 14 bases in the middle. In DNA, the CDR3 is TGTGCCAGCTCACTGGGACCGGGGGAGAACATTCAGTACTTC. This codes for CASSLGPGENIQYF.

The J gene is TRBJ1-2, the V gene TRBV27, with D hard to call. Trimming took 8 bases from V and 2 from J, leaving 18 bases between them. The germline V gene has CDR1 MNHEY and CDR2 SMNVEV (reference sequence). The CDR3 runs 15 residues. CDR3 region: CASDDGRRENYGYTF. CDR3 nucleotide sequence: TGTGCCAGCGACGATGGCAGGAGGGAGAACTATGGCTACACCTTC.

The rearrangement joins TRBV5-1 to TRBJ2-5; 7 nucleotides line up with TRBD2. The CDR3 runs to 15 residues. J lost 5 bases, V lost 0 bases, and 7 bases had no gene match. In germline, CDR1 is SGHRS, CDR2 YFSETQ. CDR3 sequence (DNA): TGCGCCAGCAGCTTGGGAGGACTAGTGGCGGAGACCCAGTACTTC. Amino acids: CASSLGGLVAETQYF.

The rearrangement uses TRBV7-9 and TRBJ2-6; possibly TRBD1 for D (6 bases). This CDR3 has 19 residues. V lost 2 bases and J lost 0, with 17 bases in between. Germline V gives CDR1 SEHNR, CDR2 FQNEAQ (reference sequence). The CDR3 DNA reads TGTGCCAGCAGCTTATTTAGTCTAACAGGGCTCTCTGGGGCCAACGTCCTGACTTTC. Its translation is CASSLFSLTGLSGANVLTF. The whole variable domain, filled in from reference TRBV7-9 and TRBJ2-6, reads DTGVSQNPRHKITKRGQNVTFRCDPISEHNRLYWYRQTLGQGPEFLTYFQNEAQLEKSRLLSDRFSAERPKGSFSTLEIQRTEQGDSAMYLCASSLFSLTGLSGANVLTFGAGSRLTVL.

This clonotype turned up a few times. The chain employs TRBV6-6 and TRBJ1-1; D is undetermined. Germline loops: CDR1 MNHNY, CDR2 SVGAGI (reference sequence). V shed 0 bases and J shed 3 bases, with 5 bases lying between them. This CDR3 is built from 13 residues. CDR3 bases: TGTGCCAGCAGTTACTCGGGGTACACTGAAGCTTTCTTT. It yields the protein CASSYSGYTEAFF.

A remark on this clonotype: Compared with germline, one end of the junction differs, possibly owing to a read error. The V call is TRBV25-1, the J call TRBJ2-5; D unclear. The CDR3 is 12 amino acids. Germline CDR1 reads MGHDK; CDR2 reads SYGVNS. Here the CDR3 DNA reads TGTGCCAGCAGTCCGGGCAGAGAGGCCCAGTACTTC. It specifies CASSPGREAQYF.

This clonotype was detected only once. The chain joins TRBV29-1 to TRBJ2-1; TRBD1 agrees at 8 bases. V was pared by 0 bases and J by 13 bases, with 14 bases of the junction left unmatched. The CDR3 spans 15 residues. Germline loops: CDR1 SQVTM, CDR2 ANQGSEA. This CDR3 is CSVEDPRGRRETQFF. As DNA, the CDR3 is TGCAGCGTTGAAGACCCCAGGGGGCGCAGGGAGACCCAGTTCTTC.

This clonotype was found many times. The chain uses TRBV7-2 and TRBJ2-7; 9 nucleotides align to TRBD2. V shed 5 bases and J 4 bases; nucleotides not matched to a gene: 9. This CDR3 is built from 15 residues. Germline V gives CDR1 SGHTA, CDR2 FQGNSA. CDR3: CASSVGLAYSYEQYF. CDR3 DNA: TGTGCCAGCAGCGTCGGACTAGCGTATTCATACGAGCAGTACTTC.

This chain connects TRBV4-1 to TRBJ1-4; D may be TRBD1 (6 bases). CDR3 length: 15 amino acids. Looked up from germline, CDR1 is MGHRA and CDR2 is YSYEKL. The V gene lost 1 base and the J gene lost 6 bases, with 12 bases spanning the gap. The CDR3 DNA sequence: TGCGCCAGCAGCCAAGTAGCACAGGGTTATGAAAAACTGTTTTTT. It codes for CASSQVAQGYEKLFF.

This clonotype was counted between two and nine times. The chain links TRBV6-1 to TRBJ2-7, with TRBD2 matching 11 bases. The DNA end lines up better with TRBJ2-5; the J call may be wrong. The CDR3 is 17 amino acids. CDR1 and CDR2 from the germline V gene are MNHNS and SASEGT. DNA for the CDR3: TGTGCCAGCAGTACCTTTTCCCTAGCGGGGGGAGTAGAGACCCAGTACTTC. This encodes CASSTFSLAGGVETQYF.

This clonotype appeared a few times. The chain carries TRBV10-3 and TRBJ2-3; TRBD1 matches at 7 bases. V shed 8 bases, J shed 0 bases, and the junction held 8 bases outside the gene matches. The CDR3 spans 15 residues. In germline, CDR1 is ENHRY, CDR2 SYGVKD. The CDR3 reads CAIEDRNPSTDTQYF. The CDR3 region has the DNA TGTGCCATCGAGGACAGGAACCCTAGCACAGATACGCAGTATTTT.

This chain joins TRBV5-1 and TRBJ1-1; 12 positions match TRBD1. Germline loops: CDR1 SGHRS, CDR2 YFSETQ. There are 17 residues in the CDR3. J was trimmed by 5 bases and V by 4 bases; bases with no gene match: 12. In nucleotides, the CDR3 is TGCGCCAGCAGCATTCTCGGGACAGGGGGCGTTGGTACTGAAGCTTTCTTT. This translates into CASSILGTGGVGTEAFF.

This rearrangement joins TRBV11-2 to TRBJ1-4, with D perhaps TRBD1 (5 bases). CDR1 is SGHAT and CDR2 is FQNNGV in the germline V gene. The CDR3 length is 16 residues. Trimming left V 5 bases short and J 1 base short, with 14 bases between. In DNA, the CDR3 is TGTGCCAGCAGCCCTAGGGGTGAGGGAACTAATGAAAAACTGTTTTTT. Protein sequence: CASSPRGEGTNEKLFF.

The rearrangement uses TRBV10-3 and TRBJ1-2; TRBD1 aligns across 8 bases. With V trimmed by 5 bases and J by 6 bases, 11 bases remained unmatched. Germline CDR1 and CDR2: ENHRY and SYGVKD. The CDR3 is made up of 15 amino acids. CDR3 sequence: CAISNLGTGEDGYTF. The CDR3 region has the DNA TGTGCCATCAGTAACCTAGGGACAGGTGAGGATGGCTACACCTTC.